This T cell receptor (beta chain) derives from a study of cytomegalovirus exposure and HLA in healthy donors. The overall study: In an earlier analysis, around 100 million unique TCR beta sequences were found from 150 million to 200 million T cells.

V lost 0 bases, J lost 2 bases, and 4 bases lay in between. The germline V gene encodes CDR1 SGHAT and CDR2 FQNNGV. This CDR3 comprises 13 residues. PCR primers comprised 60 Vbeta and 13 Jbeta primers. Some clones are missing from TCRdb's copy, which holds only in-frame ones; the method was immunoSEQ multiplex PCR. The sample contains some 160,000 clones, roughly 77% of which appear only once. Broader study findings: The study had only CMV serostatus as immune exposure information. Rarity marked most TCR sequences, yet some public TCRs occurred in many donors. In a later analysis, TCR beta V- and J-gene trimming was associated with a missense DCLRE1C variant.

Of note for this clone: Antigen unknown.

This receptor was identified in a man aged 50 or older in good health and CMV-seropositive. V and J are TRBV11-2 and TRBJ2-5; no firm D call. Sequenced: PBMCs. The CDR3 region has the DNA TGTGCCAGCAGCTTAGAGCGTCAAGAGACCCAGTACTTC. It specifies CASSLERQETQYF.